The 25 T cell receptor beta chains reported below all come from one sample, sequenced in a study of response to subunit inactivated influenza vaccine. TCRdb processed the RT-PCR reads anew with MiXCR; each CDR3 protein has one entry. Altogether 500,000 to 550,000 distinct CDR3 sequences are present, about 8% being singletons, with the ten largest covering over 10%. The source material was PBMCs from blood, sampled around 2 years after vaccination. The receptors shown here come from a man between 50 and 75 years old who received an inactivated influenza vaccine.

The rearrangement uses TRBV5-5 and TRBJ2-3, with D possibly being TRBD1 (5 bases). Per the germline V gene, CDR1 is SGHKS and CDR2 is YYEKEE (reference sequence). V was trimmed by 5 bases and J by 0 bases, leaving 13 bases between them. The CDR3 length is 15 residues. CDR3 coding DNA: TGTGCCAGCAGGCAGGGTAGAACTAGCACAGATACGCAGTATTTT. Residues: CASRQGRTSTDTQYF.

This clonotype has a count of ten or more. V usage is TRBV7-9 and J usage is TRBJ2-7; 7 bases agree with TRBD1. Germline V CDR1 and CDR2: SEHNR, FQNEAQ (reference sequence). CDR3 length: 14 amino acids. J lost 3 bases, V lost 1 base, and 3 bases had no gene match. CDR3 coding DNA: TGTGCCAGCAGCTTAGATGGGACAGACTACGAGCAGTACTTC. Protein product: CASSLDGTDYEQYF.

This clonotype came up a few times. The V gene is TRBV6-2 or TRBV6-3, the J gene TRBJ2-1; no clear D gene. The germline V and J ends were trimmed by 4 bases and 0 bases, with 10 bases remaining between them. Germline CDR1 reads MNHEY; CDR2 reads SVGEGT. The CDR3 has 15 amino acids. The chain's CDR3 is CASSFRRVSYNEQFF. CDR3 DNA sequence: TGTGCCAGCAGTTTTCGTAGGGTCTCCTACAATGAGCAGTTCTTC.

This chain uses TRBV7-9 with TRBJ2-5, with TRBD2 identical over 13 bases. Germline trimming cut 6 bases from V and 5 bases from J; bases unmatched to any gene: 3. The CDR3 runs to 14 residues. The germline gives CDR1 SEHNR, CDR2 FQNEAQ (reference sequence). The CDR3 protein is CASRTSGGNETQYF. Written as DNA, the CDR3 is TGTGCCAGCAGGACTAGCGGGGGGAATGAGACCCAGTACTTC.

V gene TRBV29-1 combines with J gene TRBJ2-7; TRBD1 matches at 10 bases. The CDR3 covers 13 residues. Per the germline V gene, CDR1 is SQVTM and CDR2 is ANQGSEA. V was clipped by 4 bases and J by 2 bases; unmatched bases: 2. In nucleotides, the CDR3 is TGCAGCGTTGGACAGGGGGCTGCCTACGAGCAGTACTTC. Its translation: CSVGQGAAYEQYF.

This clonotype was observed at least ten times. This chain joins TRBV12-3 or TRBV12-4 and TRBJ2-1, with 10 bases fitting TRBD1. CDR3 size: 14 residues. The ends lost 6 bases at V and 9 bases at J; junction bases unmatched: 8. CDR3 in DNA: TGTGCCAGCAGAGAGAAGGACAGGGGGGGTGAGCAGTTCTTC. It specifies CASREKDRGGEQFF.

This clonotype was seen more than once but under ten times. The CDR3 sequence is CASSLEWDRSYEQYF. The DNA of the CDR3 is TGCGCCAGCAGCTTGGAATGGGACAGATCCTACGAGCAGTACTTC. V and J are TRBV5-1 and TRBJ2-7; 7 positions match TRBD1. This CDR3 is built from 15 residues. Trimming at V came to 0 bases and at J to 1 base, leaving 4 bases not matched to a gene. Germline V gene sequence: CDR1 SGHRS, CDR2 YFSETQ.

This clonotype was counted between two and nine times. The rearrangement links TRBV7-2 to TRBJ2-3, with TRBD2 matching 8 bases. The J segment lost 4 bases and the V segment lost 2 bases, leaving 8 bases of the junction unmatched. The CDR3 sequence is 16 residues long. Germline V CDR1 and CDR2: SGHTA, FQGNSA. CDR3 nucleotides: TGTGCCAGCAGCTTACGAGGTCGGGGGGGCGCAGATACGCAGTATTTT. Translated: CASSLRGRGGADTQYF.

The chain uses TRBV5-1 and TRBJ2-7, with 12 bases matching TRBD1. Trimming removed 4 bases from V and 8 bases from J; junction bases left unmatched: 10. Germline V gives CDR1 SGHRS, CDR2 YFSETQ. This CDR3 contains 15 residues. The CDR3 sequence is CASSPPGQGAFKQYF. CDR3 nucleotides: TGCGCCAGCAGCCCGCCGGGACAGGGGGCATTCAAGCAGTACTTC.

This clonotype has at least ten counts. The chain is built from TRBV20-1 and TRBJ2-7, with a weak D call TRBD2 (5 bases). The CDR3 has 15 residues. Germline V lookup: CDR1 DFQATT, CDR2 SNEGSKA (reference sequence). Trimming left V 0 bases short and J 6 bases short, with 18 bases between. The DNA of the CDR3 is TGCAGTGCTAGAGACGGAGAACGGGAACACATCGAGCAGTACTTC. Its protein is CSARDGEREHIEQYF.

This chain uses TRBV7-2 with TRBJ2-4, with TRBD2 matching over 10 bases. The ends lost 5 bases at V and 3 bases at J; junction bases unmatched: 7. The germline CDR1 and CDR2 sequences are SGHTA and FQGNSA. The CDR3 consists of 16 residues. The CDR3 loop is CASSLERGGYKNIQYF. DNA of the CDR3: TGTGCCAGCAGCCTCGAGCGGGGGGGCTACAAAAACATTCAGTACTTC.

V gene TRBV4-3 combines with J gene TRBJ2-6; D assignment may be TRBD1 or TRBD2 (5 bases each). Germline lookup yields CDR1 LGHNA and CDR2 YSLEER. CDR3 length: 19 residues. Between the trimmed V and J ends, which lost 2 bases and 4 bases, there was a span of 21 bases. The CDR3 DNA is TGCGCCAGCAGCCAATACCTCCTGGGACCAAGTATCGGGGCCAACGTCCTGACTTTC. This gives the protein CASSQYLLGPSIGANVLTF.

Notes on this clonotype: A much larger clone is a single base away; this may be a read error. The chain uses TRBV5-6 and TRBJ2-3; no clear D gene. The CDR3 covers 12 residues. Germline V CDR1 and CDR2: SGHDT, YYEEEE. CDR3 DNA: TGTGCCAGCGGCTTGATTACAGATACGCAGTATTTT. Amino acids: CASGLITDTQYF.

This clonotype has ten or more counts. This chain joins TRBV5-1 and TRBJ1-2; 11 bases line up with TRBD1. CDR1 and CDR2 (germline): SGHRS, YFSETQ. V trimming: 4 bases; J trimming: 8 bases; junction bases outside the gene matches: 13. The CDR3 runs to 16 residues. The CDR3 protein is CASSRTGGTTERGYTF. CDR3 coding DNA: TGCGCCAGCAGCCGGACAGGGGGCACCACGGAGAGGGGCTACACCTTC.

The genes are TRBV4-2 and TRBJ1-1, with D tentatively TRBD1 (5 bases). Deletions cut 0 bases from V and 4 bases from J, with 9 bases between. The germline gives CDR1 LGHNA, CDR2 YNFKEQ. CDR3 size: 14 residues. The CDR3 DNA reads TGTGCCAGCAGCCAAGATGCAGGGCCCACTGAAGCTTTCTTT. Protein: CASSQDAGPTEAFF.

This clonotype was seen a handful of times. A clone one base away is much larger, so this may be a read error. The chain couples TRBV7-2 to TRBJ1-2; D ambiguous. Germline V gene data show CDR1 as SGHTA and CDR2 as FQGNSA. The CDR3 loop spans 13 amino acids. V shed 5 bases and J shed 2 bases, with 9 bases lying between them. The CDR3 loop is CASSPPGNYGYTF. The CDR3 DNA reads TGTGCCAGCAGCCCACCAGGAAACTATGGCTACACCTTC.

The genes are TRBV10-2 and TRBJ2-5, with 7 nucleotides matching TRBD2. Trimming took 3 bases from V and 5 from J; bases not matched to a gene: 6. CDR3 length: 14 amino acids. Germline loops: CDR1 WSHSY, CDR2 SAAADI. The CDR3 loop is CASSDNRGVETQYF. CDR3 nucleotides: TGCGCCAGCAGTGACAATCGGGGGGTGGAGACCCAGTACTTC.

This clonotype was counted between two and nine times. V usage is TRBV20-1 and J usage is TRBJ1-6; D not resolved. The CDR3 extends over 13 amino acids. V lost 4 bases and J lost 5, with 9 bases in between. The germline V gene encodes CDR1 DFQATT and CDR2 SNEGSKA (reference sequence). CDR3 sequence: CSATGFHNSPLHF. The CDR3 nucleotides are TGCAGTGCTACCGGGTTCCATAATTCACCCCTCCACTTT.

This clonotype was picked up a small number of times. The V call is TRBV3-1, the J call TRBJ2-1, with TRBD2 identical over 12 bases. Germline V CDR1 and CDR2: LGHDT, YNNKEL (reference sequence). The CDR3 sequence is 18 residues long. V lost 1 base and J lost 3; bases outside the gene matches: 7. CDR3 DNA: TGTGCCAGCAGCCAAGGGAGACTAGCGGGGGCGAACTACAATGAGCAGTTCTTC. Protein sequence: CASSQGRLAGANYNEQFF.

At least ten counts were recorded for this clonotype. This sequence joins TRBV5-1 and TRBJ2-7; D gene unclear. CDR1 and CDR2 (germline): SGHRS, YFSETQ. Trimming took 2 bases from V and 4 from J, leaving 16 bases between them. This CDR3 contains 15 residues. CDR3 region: CASSFNGGELYEQYF. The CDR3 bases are TGCGCCAGCAGCTTCAATGGTGGCGAGCTGTACGAGCAGTACTTC. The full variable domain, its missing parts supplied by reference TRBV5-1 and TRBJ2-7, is KAGVTQTPRYLIKTRGQQVTLSCSPISGHRSVSWYQQTPGQGLQFLFEYFSETQRNKGNFPGRFSGRQFSNSRSEMNVSTLELGDSALYLCASSFNGGELYEQYFGPGTRLTVT.

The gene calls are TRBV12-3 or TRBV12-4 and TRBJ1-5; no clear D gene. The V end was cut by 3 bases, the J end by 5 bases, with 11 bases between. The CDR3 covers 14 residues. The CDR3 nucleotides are TGTGCCAGCAGTTTGCAACCGCCTGATCAGCCCCAGCATTTT. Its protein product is CASSLQPPDQPQHF.

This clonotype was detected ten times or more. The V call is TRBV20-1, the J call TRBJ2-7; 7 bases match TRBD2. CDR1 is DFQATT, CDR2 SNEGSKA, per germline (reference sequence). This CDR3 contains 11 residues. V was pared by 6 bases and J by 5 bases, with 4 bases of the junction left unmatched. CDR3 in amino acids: CSAARGDEQYF. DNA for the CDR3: TGCAGTGCCGCTCGGGGGGACGAGCAGTACTTC.

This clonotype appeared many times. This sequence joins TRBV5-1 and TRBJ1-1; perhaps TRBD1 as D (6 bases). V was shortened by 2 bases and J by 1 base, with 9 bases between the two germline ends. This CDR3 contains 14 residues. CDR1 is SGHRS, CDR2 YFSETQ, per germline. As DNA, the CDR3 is TGCGCCAGCAGCTTACGGGGGCCGAACACTGAAGCTTTCTTT. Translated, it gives CASSLRGPNTEAFF.

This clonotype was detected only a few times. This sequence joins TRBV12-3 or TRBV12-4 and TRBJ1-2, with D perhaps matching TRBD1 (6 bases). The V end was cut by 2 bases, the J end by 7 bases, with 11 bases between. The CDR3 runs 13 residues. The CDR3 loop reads CASSLSGAAGYTF. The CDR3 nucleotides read TGTGCCAGCAGTTTATCGGGGGCGGCTGGCTACACCTTC.

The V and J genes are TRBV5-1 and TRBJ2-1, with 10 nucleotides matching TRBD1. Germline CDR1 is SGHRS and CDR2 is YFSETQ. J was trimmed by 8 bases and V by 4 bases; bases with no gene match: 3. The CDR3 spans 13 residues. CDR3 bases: TGCGCCAGCAGCGGGGACAGGGGTGATGAGCAGTTCTTC. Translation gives CASSGDRGDEQFF.